These T cell receptor beta chains were read from a single sample in a study of blood T cell repertoires in COVID-19. Clones were sequenced by immunoSEQ multiplex PCR, and TCRdb holds only the in-frame ones, with some missing. The data hold around 500,000 clones, with 85% to 90% observed a single time. The source material was PBMCs or T cells enriched from blood (not recorded which). These receptors were taken from a woman aged 40-49 years who had recovered from COVID-19. The CDR3 runs from the conserved cysteine through the conserved F or W. D genes are given only for firm matches. Clone size, where shown, is once, few, many, or a class for clones that have expanded.

V gene,D gene,clone size,J gene,CDR3 protein,CDR3 DNA
TRBV19,TRBD1,-,TRBJ2-2,CASSRTGRIGELFF,TGTGCCAGTAGCCGGACAGGGAGGATCGGGGAGCTGTTTTTT
TRBV27,TRBD1,-,TRBJ1-5,CASNPGQANQPQHF,TGTGCCAGCAATCCGGGACAGGCCAATCAGCCCCAGCATTTT
TRBV4-3,TRBD2,-,TRBJ2-7,CASSPNLAGGPYEQYF,TGCGCCAGCAGCCCAAACCTAGCGGGAGGGCCCTACGAGCAGTACTTC
TRBV7-8,TRBD2,-,TRBJ2-2,CASQKGLANTGELFF,TGTGCCAGCCAAAAAGGACTAGCGAACACCGGGGAGCTGTTTTTT
TRBV27,TRBD1,-,TRBJ1-2,CASSLSRGQGPPLGGYTF,TGTGCCAGCAGTTTATCGCGGGGACAGGGACCCCCCTTGGGAGGCTACACCTTC
TRBV9,-,-,TRBJ2-1,CASSVAVDNEQFF,TGTGCCAGCAGCGTAGCGGTGGACAATGAGCAGTTCTTC
TRBV4-3,TRBD2,-,TRBJ2-7,CASSAGDAYEQYF,TGCGCCAGCAGCGCGGGAGATGCCTACGAGCAGTACTTC
TRBV3-1/TRBV3-2,-,-,TRBJ2-7,CASSAQFAGTQDYEQYF,TGTGCCAGCAGCGCCCAATTTGCCGGGACACAGGACTACGAGCAGTACTTC
TRBV7-9,-,once,TRBJ2-7,CASSLGADYEQYF,TGTGCCAGCAGCTTAGGGGCAGACTACGAGCAGTACTTC
TRBV13,TRBD2,-,TRBJ2-7,CASSLGGGSYEQYF,TGTGCCAGCAGCTTAGGGGGCGGGAGTTACGAGCAGTACTTC
TRBV7-9,-,-,TRBJ1-5,CASSLRGTLAQHF,TGTGCCAGCAGCCTGCGGGGGACTTTGGCCCAGCATTTT
TRBV5-1,TRBD2,-,TRBJ2-7,CASSWGLADYEQYF,TGCGCCAGCAGCTGGGGACTAGCGGACTACGAGCAGTACTTC
TRBV27,TRBD2,-,TRBJ2-2,CASNPTSGTNTGELFF,TGTGCCAGCAACCCGACTAGCGGTACGAACACCGGGGAGCTGTTTTTT
TRBV6-2/TRBV6-3,-,-,TRBJ2-2,CASSHSAGLFF,TGTGCCAGCAGTCACTCGGCGGGGCTGTTTTTT
TRBV18,-,-,TRBJ2-1,CASSPSGTYNEQFF,TGTGCCAGCTCACCCTCCGGGACCTACAATGAGCAGTTCTTC
TRBV4-1,-,-,TRBJ1-5,CASSQDGQGGQPQHF,TGCGCCAGCAGCCAGGACGGGCAAGGGGGTCAGCCCCAGCATTTT
TRBV7-2,-,-,TRBJ2-5,CASSRGGLPGETQYF,TGTGCCAGCAGCCGCGGCGGCCTCCCCGGTGAGACCCAGTACTTC
TRBV10-2,TRBD1,-,TRBJ2-7,CASSEPGQGAYEQYF,TGCGCCAGCAGTGAACCGGGACAGGGGGCGTACGAGCAGTACTTC
TRBV6-2/TRBV6-3,TRBD1,once,TRBJ1-5,CASTPGGVGNQPQHF,TGTGCCAGCACCCCAGGGGGCGTCGGCAATCAGCCCCAGCATTTT
TRBV5-6,-,-,TRBJ2-7,CASSLPKDSLLEQYF,TGTGCCAGCAGCTTGCCGAAAGACTCCCTCCTCGAGCAGTACTTC
TRBV6-1,TRBD2,few,TRBJ2-7,CASSEALAGVGEQYF,TGTGCCAGCAGTGAAGCGCTAGCGGGAGTAGGGGAGCAGTACTTC
TRBV9,-,-,TRBJ2-1,CASSLRERINEQFF,TGTGCCAGCAGCTTGAGGGAACGTATCAATGAGCAGTTCTTC
TRBV4-3,TRBD1,few,TRBJ1-2,CASSRDRANYGYTF,TGCGCCAGCAGCCGGGACAGGGCTAACTATGGCTACACCTTC
TRBV28,TRBD1,-,TRBJ1-2,CASSLSLTGDSYGYTF,TGTGCCAGCAGTTTATCGTTAACAGGGGACAGCTATGGCTACACCTTC
TRBV30,TRBD1,-,TRBJ1-2,CAWGGTAYGYTF,TGTGCCTGGGGCGGGACAGCTTATGGCTACACCTTC
TRBV7-2,-,-,TRBJ2-5,CASSLDRGTQYF,TGTGCCAGCAGCTTAGACCGGGGGACCCAGTACTTC
TRBV4-2,-,-,TRBJ2-3,CASSQGPPTQYF,TGTGCCAGCAGCCAAGGGCCCCCTACGCAGTATTTT
TRBV29-1,-,few,TRBJ1-5,CSAVQGWGNQPQHF,TGCAGCGCCGTACAGGGATGGGGCAATCAGCCCCAGCATTTT
TRBV27,-,-,TRBJ1-5,CASSLSTRSNQPQHF,TGTGCCAGCAGTTTATCAACTCGTAGCAATCAGCCCCAGCATTTT
TRBV6-5,TRBD2,once,TRBJ2-2,CASSKLAGITGELFF,TGTGCCAGCAGTAAACTAGCGGGAATCACCGGGGAGCTGTTTTTT
TRBV27,-,-,TRBJ1-1,CASRAYRANTEAFF,TGTGCCAGCAGGGCTTACAGGGCCAACACTGAAGCTTTCTTT
TRBV6-6,-,few,TRBJ2-7,CASTSPNSYEQYF,TGTGCCAGCACCAGTCCAAATTCCTACGAGCAGTACTTC
TRBV24-1,TRBD1,-,TRBJ2-5,CATSDPGTVYQETQYF,TGTGCCACCAGTGACCCCGGGACAGTCTACCAAGAGACCCAGTACTTC
TRBV19,TRBD1,-,TRBJ1-1,CASSIRTGQDMNTEAFF,TGTGCCAGTAGTATCCGGACAGGCCAAGATATGAACACTGAAGCTTTCTTT
TRBV19,-,-,TRBJ1-2,CASSADTNNYGYAF,TGTGCCAGTAGTGCGGACACAAATAACTATGGCTACGCCTTC
TRBV7-8,TRBD1,-,TRBJ2-2,CASRMGQLAGELFF,TGTGCCAGCAGAATGGGACAGTTAGCCGGGGAGCTGTTTTTT
TRBV15,-,-,TRBJ2-7,CATSRASDRYGQYF,TGTGCCACCAGCAGAGCGAGCGACCGATACGGGCAGTACTTC
TRBV11-2,-,once,TRBJ2-5,CASSNLATGLETQYF,TGTGCCAGCAGCAACCTCGCTACAGGGTTGGAGACCCAGTACTTC
TRBV20-1,-,-,TRBJ2-7,CSAHDYYEQYF,TGCAGTGCGCACGACTACTACGAGCAGTACTTC
TRBV5-1,TRBD1,-,TRBJ1-3,CASSLEQGALGNTIYF,TGCGCCAGCAGCTTGGAACAGGGGGCGCTTGGAAACACCATATATTTT
TRBV19,-,once,TRBJ1-6,CASRSWGGGGESPLHF,TGTGCCAGCAGATCCTGGGGGGGTGGTGGAGAATCACCCCTCCACTTT
TRBV24-1,-,-,TRBJ1-2,CATSDGRTTSFNYGYTF,TGTGCCACCAGTGATGGAAGGACAACTTCCTTTAACTATGGCTACACCTTC
TRBV6-5,TRBD1,-,TRBJ1-1,CASSPLGQGKTEAFF,TGTGCCAGCAGTCCCCTCGGACAGGGAAAGACTGAAGCTTTCTTT
TRBV14,-,few,TRBJ2-2,CASSQELSDLHTGELFF,TGTGCCAGCAGCCAAGAGCTTAGCGACTTACACACCGGGGAGCTGTTTTTT
TRBV27,-,once,TRBJ1-1,CATLSRSRAEAFF,TGTGCCACCCTTTCCCGGAGCCGAGCTGAAGCTTTCTTT
TRBV21-1,-,-,TRBJ1-1,CASSPTRGKTLF,TGTGCCAGCAGCCCAACGCGAGGGAAAACTCTCTTT
TRBV2,-,once,TRBJ1-2,CASSSDNNYGYTF,TGTGCCAGCAGTTCCGACAATAACTATGGCTACACCTTC
TRBV7-2,TRBD2,-,TRBJ2-2,CASSLRATSGTVGELFF,TGTGCCAGCAGCTTGAGGGCAACTAGCGGGACGGTCGGGGAGCTGTTTTTT
TRBV30,-,once,TRBJ1-5,CAWSVSGRSNQPQHF,TGTGCCTGGAGTGTATCCGGGAGAAGCAATCAGCCCCAGCATTTT
TRBV7-8,TRBD2,-,TRBJ2-7,CASSTGGTYEQYF,TGTGCCAGCAGCACGGGAGGGACCTACGAGCAGTACTTC
TRBV29-1,-,-,TRBJ1-1,CSVVETGTEAFF,TGCAGCGTGGTGGAGACAGGCACTGAAGCTTTCTTT
TRBV11-3,-,-,TRBJ1-1,CASSLSHSGGTEAFF,TGTGCCAGCAGCTTGTCCCACAGCGGGGGCACTGAAGCTTTCTTT
TRBV3-1/TRBV3-2,TRBD2,-,TRBJ2-7,CASSPGTSGGYEQYF,TGTGCCAGCAGCCCCGGGACTAGCGGGGGCTACGAGCAGTACTTC
TRBV27,-,-,TRBJ2-7,CASSPGTSRYEQYF,TGTGCCAGCAGTCCCGGGACTTCGCGCTACGAGCAGTACTTC
TRBV3-1/TRBV3-2,-,once,TRBJ2-7,CASSQSRGGGQYF,TGTGCCAGCAGCCAATCCAGGGGTGGAGGGCAGTACTTC
TRBV2,-,many,TRBJ1-1,CASSLLQGGTEAFF,TGTGCCAGCAGTTTGTTGCAGGGCGGAACTGAAGCTTTCTTT
TRBV6-1,TRBD1,-,TRBJ1-2,CASSEYRLTGLYGYTF,TGTGCCAGCAGTGAATATAGACTGACAGGGCTCTATGGCTACACCTTC